These T cell receptor beta chains were read from a single sample in a study of blood T cells in healthy people across ages. TCRdb fed the 5' RACE reads into MiXCR, producing one record per CDR3 protein. In the table there are some 1.4 million distinct CDR3 sequences, approximately 38% of which are singletons. Input material: blood. Receptor source: a woman between 18 and 30 years old in good health. Each CDR3 is given with its conserved first and last residue. D genes are given only for firm matches. A clone size is listed for some rows: how often the clone was seen (once, few, many), or a class if it is expanded.

>-|TRBJ2-2|few|TRBV7-2
CASSLYRNTGELFF
TGTGCCAGCAGCTTATACAGGAACACCGGGGAGCTGTTTTTT
>-|TRBJ1-3|-|TRBV7-2
CASSFLRDRQSSGNTIYF
TGTGCCAGCAGCTTTCTTAGGGACCGACAGAGCTCTGGAAACACCATATATTTT
>-|TRBJ1-1|few|TRBV20-1
CSASHVGRNTEAFF
TGCAGTGCTAGTCACGTGGGGCGGAACACTGAAGCTTTCTTT
>TRBD2|TRBJ2-2|-|TRBV5-1
CASSWGLAGNTGELFF
TGCGCCAGCAGCTGGGGACTAGCGGGGAACACCGGGGAGCTGTTTTTT
>-|TRBJ1-5|-|TRBV27
CASSWQLNQPQHF
TGTGCCAGCAGTTGGCAGCTAAATCAGCCCCAGCATTTT
>TRBD1|TRBJ1-2|-|TRBV5-1
CASSGTRDRQHGYTF
TGCGCCAGCAGCGGGACTCGGGACAGGCAACATGGCTACACCTTC
>-|TRBJ1-2|few|TRBV10-3
CAISGQDDYGYTF
TGTGCCATCAGTGGACAGGACGACTATGGCTACACCTTC
>-|TRBJ2-1|-|TRBV20-1
CSGLQDLSSYNEQFF
TGCAGTGGCCTCCAGGACCTCAGCTCCTACAATGAGCAGTTCTTC
>-|TRBJ2-7|-|TRBV18
CASSPPWFTYEQYF
TGTGCCAGCTCACCACCGTGGTTTACCTACGAGCAGTACTTC
>-|TRBJ2-1|-|TRBV6-6
CASRTANNEQFF
TGTGCCAGTCGGACGGCGAACAATGAGCAGTTCTTC
>TRBD2|TRBJ2-3|-|TRBV30
CAWILAGERDGTDTQYF
TGTGCCTGGATACTAGCGGGAGAAAGGGATGGCACAGATACGCAGTATTTT
>-|TRBJ2-5|once|TRBV2
CASSLYRAGETQYF
TGTGCCAGCAGCCTATACAGGGCGGGAGAGACCCAGTACTTC